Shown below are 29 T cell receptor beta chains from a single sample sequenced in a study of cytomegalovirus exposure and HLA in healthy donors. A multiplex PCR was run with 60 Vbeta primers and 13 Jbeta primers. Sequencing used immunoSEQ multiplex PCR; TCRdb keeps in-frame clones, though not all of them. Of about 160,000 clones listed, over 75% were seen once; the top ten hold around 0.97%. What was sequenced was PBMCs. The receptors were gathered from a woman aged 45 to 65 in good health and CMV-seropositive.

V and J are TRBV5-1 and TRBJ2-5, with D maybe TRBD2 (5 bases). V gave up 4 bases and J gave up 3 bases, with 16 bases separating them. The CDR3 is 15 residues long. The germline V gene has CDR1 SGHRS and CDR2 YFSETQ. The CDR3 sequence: CASSPSGRTKETQYF. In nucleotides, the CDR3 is TGCGCCAGCAGCCCTTCGGGGAGAACGAAAGAGACCCAGTACTTC.

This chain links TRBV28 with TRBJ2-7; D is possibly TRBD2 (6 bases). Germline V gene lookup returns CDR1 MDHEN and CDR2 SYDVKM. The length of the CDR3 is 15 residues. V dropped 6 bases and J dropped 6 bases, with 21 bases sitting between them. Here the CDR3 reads CASSPLEGNVGEQYF. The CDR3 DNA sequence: TGTGCCAGCAGCCCCCTGGAGGGAAATGTGGGCGAGCAGTACTTC. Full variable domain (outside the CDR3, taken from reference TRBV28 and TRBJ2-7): DVKVTQSSRYLVKRTGEKVFLECVQDMDHENMFWYRQDPGLGLRLIYFSYDVKMKEKGDIPEGYSVSREKKERFSLILESASTNQTSMYLCASSPLEGNVGEQYFGPGTRLTVT.

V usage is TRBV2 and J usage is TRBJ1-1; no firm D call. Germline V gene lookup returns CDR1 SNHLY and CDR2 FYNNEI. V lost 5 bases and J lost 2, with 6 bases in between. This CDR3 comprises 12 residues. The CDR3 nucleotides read TGTGCCAGCAGTACAGACAACACTGAAGCTTTCTTT. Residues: CASSTDNTEAFF. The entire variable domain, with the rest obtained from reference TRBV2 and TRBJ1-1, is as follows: EPEVTQTPSHQVTQMGQEVILRCVPISNHLYFYWYRQILGQKVEFLVSFYNNEISEKSEIFDDQFSVERPDGSNFTLKIRSTKLEDSAMYFCASSTDNTEAFFGQGTRLTVV.

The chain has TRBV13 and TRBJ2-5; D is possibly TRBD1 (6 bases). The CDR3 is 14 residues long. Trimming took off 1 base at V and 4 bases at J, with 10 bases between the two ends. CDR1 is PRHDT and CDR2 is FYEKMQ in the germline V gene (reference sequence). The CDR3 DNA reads TGTGCCAGCAGCTTAGACAGGGTTCGAGAGACCCAGTACTTC. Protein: CASSLDRVRETQYF.

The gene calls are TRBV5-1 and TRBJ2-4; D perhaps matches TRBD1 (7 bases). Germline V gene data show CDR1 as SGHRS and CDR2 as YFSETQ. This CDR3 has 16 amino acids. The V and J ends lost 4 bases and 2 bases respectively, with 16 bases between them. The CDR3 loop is CASSIRTGGTKNIQYF. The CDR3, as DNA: TGCGCCAGCAGCATCCGGACAGGCGGGACCAAAAACATTCAGTACTTC.

CDR3 sequence: CASSYSYRGYSNQPQHF. In DNA, the CDR3 is TGTGCCAGCAGTTACTCCTACAGGGGATATAGCAATCAGCCCCAGCATTTT. This chain links TRBV27 with TRBJ1-5; 7 nucleotides match TRBD1. Losses at the gene ends were 4 bases for V and 0 bases for J; bases not matched to a gene: 9. There are 17 residues in the CDR3. Germline lookup yields CDR1 MNHEY and CDR2 SMNVEV (reference sequence).

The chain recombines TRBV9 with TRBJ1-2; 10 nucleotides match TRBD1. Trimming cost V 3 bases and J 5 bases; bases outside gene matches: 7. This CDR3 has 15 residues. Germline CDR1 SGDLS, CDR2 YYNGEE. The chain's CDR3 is CASSAGTGVGYGYTF. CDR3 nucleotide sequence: TGTGCCAGCAGCGCGGGGACAGGGGTGGGGTATGGCTACACCTTC.

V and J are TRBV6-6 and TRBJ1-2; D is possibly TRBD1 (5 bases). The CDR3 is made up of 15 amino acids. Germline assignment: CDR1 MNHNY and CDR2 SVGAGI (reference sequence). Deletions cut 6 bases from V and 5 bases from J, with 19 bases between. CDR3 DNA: TGTGCCAGCAGCGGCCAGGGATCCAAAGATTATGGCTACACCTTC. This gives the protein CASSGQGSKDYGYTF.

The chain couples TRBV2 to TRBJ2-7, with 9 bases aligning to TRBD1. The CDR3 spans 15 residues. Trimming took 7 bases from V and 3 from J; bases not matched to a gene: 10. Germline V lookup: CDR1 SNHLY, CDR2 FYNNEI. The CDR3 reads CASNPPGTGFYEQYF. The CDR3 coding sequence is TGTGCCAGCAACCCCCCCGGGACAGGGTTCTACGAGCAGTACTTC.

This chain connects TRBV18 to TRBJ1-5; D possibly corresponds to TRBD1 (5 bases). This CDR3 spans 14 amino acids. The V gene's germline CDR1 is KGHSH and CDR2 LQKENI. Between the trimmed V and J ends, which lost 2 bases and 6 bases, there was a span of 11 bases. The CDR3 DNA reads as TGTGCCAGCTCACCAACCGGGCAGGGTCAGCCCCAGCATTTT. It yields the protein CASSPTGQGQPQHF. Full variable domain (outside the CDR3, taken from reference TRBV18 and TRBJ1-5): NAGVMQNPRHLVRRRGQEARLRCSPMKGHSHVYWYRQLPEEGLKFMVYLQKENIIDESGMPKERFSAEFPKEGPSILRIQQVVRGDSAAYFCASSPTGQGQPQHFGDGTRLSIL.

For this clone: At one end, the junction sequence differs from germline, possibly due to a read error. CDR3 sequence reads: CASSQGLAGDNEQFF. Written as DNA, the CDR3 is TGTGCTAGCAGTCAGGGACTAGCGGGAGACAATGAGCAGTTCTTC. The chain couples TRBV7-7 to TRBJ2-1; 14 bases fit TRBD2. This CDR3 has 15 residues. Per the germline V gene, CDR1 is SSHAT and CDR2 is FNYEAQ (reference sequence).

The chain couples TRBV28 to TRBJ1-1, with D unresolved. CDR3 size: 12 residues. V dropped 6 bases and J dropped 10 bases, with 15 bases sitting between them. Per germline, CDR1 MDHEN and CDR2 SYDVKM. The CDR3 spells CASSRSPGAAFF. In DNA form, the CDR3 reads TGTGCCAGCAGCCGATCTCCGGGAGCAGCTTTCTTT.

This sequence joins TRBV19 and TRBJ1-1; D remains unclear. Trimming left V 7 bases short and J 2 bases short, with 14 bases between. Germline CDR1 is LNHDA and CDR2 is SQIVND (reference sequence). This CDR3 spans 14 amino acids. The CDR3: CASNTRRRNTEAFF. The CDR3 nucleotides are TGTGCCAGTAATACGAGAAGGAGAAACACTGAAGCTTTCTTT.

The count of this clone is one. The CDR3 spells CASSILGLAEEQFF. Here the CDR3 DNA reads TGTGCCAGTAGTATTCTAGGGCTAGCGGAGGAGCAGTTCTTC. This chain uses TRBV19 with TRBJ2-1; TRBD2 matches 7 bases. Germline CDR1 and CDR2: LNHDA and SQIVND (reference sequence). The CDR3 loop spans 14 amino acids. Trimming removed 3 bases from V and 10 bases from J; junction bases left unmatched: 9.

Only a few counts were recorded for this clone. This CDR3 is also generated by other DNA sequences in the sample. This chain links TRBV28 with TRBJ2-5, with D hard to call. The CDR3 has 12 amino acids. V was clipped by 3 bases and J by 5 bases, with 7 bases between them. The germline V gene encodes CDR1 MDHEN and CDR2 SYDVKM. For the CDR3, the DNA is TGTGCCAGCAGTTTGTATCGGGAGACCCAGTACTTC. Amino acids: CASSLYRETQYF.

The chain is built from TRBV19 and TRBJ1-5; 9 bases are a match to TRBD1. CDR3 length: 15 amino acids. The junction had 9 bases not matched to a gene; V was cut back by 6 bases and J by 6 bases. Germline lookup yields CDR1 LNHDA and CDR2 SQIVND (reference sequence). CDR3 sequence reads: CASRQTGGRGQPQHF. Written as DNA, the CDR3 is TGTGCCAGTAGACAAACAGGGGGCAGGGGTCAGCCCCAGCATTTT.

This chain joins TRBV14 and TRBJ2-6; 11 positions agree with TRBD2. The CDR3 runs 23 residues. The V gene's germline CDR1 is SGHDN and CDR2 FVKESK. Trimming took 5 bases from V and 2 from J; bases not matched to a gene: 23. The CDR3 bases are TGTGCCAGCAGCTACGACAGGGGGATGAGTAGCGGGAGGGCCCGGGCTGGGGCCAACGTCCTGACTTTC. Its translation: CASSYDRGMSSGRARAGANVLTF. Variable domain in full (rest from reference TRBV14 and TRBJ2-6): EAGVTQFPSHSVIEKGQTVTLRCDPISGHDNLYWYRRVMGKEIKFLLHFVKESKQDESGMPNNRFLAERTGGTYSTLKVQPAELEDSGVYFCASSYDRGMSSGRARAGANVLTFGAGSRLTVL.

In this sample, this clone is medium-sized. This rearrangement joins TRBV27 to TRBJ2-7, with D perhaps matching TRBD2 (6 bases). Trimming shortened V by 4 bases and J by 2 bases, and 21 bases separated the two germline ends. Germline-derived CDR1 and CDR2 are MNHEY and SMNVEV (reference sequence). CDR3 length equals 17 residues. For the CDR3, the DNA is TGTGCCAGCAGTTCATGGGGGGAATCGACTCACCCCTACGAGCAGTACTTC. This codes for CASSSWGESTHPYEQYF.

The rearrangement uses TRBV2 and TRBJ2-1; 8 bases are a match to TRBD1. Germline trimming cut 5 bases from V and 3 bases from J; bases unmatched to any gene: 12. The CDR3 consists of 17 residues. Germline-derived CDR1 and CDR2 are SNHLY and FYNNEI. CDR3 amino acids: CASSLRTGKVDYNEQFF. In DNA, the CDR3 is TGTGCCAGCAGTCTCAGGACAGGGAAGGTAGACTACAATGAGCAGTTCTTC.

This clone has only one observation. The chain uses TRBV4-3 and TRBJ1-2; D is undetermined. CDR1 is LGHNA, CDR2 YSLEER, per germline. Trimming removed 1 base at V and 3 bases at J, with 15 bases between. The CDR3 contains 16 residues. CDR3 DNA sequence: TGCGCCAGCAGCCAAGTTGCCATCCAAAGAGACTATGGCTACACCTTC. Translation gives CASSQVAIQRDYGYTF.

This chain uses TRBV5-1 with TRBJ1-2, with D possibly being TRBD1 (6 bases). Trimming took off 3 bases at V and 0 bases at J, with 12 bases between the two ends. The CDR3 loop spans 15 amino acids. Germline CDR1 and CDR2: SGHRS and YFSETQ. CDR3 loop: CASSWTTGSNYGYTF. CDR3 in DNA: TGCGCCAGCAGCTGGACGACAGGTTCTAACTATGGCTACACCTTC.

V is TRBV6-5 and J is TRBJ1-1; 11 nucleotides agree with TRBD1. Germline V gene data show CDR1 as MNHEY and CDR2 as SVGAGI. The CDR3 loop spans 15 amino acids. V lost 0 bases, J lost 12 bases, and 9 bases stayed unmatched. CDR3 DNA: TGTGCCAGCAGTTACTCAGGTTTAGGGACAGGGGGTACTTTCTTT. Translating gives CASSYSGLGTGGTFF.

CDR3 bases: TGTGCCAGCAGCCCGCGGGGGGTTGCACGACAGACCGATGCTGAAGCTTTCTTT. Protein product: CASSPRGVARQTDAEAFF. The V gene is TRBV28, the J gene TRBJ1-1, with TRBD1 as a possible D gene (5 bases). Germline-derived CDR1 and CDR2 are MDHEN and SYDVKM. This CDR3 has 18 residues. V was trimmed by 6 bases and J by 6 bases, leaving 29 bases between them.

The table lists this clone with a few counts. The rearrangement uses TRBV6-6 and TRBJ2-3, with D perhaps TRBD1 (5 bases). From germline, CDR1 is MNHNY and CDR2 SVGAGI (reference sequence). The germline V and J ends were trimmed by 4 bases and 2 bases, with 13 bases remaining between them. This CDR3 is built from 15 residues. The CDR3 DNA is TGTGCCAGCAGTTCAGGGAATAGCCCCACAGATACGCAGTATTTT. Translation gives CASSSGNSPTDTQYF.

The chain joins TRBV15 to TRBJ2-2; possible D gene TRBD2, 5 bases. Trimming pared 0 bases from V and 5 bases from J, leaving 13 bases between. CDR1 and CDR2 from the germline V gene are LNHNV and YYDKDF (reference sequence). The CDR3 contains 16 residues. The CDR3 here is CATSRDLAPQTGELFF. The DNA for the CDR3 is TGTGCCACCAGCAGAGATTTAGCGCCCCAGACCGGGGAGCTGTTTTTT.

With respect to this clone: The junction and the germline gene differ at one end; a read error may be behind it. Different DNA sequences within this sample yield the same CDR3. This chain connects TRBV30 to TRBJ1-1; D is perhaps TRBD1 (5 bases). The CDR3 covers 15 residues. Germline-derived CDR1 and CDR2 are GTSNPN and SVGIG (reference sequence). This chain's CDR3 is CAWNRVGGGYTEAFF. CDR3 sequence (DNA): TGTGCCTGGAACCGAGTCGGGGGGGGATACACTGAAGCCTTCTTT.

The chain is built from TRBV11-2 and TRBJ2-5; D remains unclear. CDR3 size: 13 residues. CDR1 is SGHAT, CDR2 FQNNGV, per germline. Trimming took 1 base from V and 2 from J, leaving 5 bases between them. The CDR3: CASSLAYQETQYF. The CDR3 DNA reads TGTGCCAGCAGCTTAGCCTATCAAGAGACCCAGTACTTC.

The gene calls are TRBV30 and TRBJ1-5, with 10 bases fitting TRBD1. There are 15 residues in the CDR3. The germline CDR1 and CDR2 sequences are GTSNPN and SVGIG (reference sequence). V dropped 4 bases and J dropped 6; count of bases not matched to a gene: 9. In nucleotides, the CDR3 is TGTGCCTGGATTCCCAAAGACAGGGGGCTTCAGCCCCAGCATTTT. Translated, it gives CAWIPKDRGLQPQHF.

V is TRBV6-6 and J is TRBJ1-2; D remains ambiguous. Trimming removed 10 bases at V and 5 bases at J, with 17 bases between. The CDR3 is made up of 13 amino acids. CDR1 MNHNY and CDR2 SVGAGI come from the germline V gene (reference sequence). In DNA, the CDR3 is TGTGCCACCTCATTCCTACAGCGGTATGGCTACACCTTC. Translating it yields CATSFLQRYGYTF.